The 21 T cell receptor beta chains reported below all come from one sample, sequenced in a study of shared clonotypes between healthy human individuals. Assay used: immunoSEQ multiplex PCR; TCRdb lists only in-frame clones, some missing. The sample shows 490,000 or so clones, roughly 78% of them seen only once. The sample was PBMCs. These receptors originate from a woman aged 40 to 49 in good health. Some clones in this sample may be carry-over from other donors' samples.

V and J are TRBV6-5 and TRBJ1-1; the D gene is possibly TRBD1 (5 bases). CDR3 length: 15 residues. CDR1 is MNHEY and CDR2 is SVGAGI in the germline V gene. Trimming stripped 2 bases from V and 1 base from J, with 11 bases between. CDR3 in amino acids: CASSYGGTKNTEAFF. The CDR3, as DNA: TGTGCCAGCAGTTACGGGGGGACGAAGAACACTGAAGCTTTCTTT.

V and J are TRBV4-1 and TRBJ1-5; 8 bases map to TRBD1. The CDR3 covers 17 residues. The germline CDR1 and CDR2 sequences are MGHRA and YSYEKL. V gave up 1 base and J gave up 4 bases; unmatched junction bases: 9. CDR3 region: CASSQGPQGAFNQPQHF. In DNA, the CDR3 is TGCGCCAGCAGCCAAGGGCCCCAGGGGGCATTTAATCAGCCCCAGCATTTT.

The chain uses TRBV27 and TRBJ2-1; perhaps TRBD2 as D (5 bases). This CDR3 comprises 14 residues. Per the germline V gene, CDR1 is MNHEY and CDR2 is SMNVEV (reference sequence). The V end lost 7 bases, the J end lost 4 bases, and 14 bases lay between the germline ends. In DNA form, the CDR3 reads TGTGCCAGCACCGAAAAGGGCGGGTACAATGAGCAGTTCTTC. Its protein is CASTEKGGYNEQFF.

This clone was counted a few times. The rearrangement joins TRBV6-1 to TRBJ1-1, with 10 bases aligning to TRBD1. The V and J ends lost 1 base and 4 bases, in that order; junction bases with no gene match: 6. CDR3 length equals 16 residues. CDR1 and CDR2 from the germline V gene are MNHNS and SASEGT. The CDR3 loop reads CASSEDRRTGGTEAFF. In nucleotides, the CDR3 is TGTGCCAGCAGTGAAGACCGAAGGACAGGGGGCACTGAAGCTTTCTTT.

V and J are TRBV10-3 and TRBJ2-1; TRBD2 matches 13 bases. This CDR3 region has 15 residues. Germline CDR1 is ENHRY and CDR2 is SYGVKD. Trimming took 5 bases from V and 7 from J; bases not matched to a gene: 5. The CDR3 here is CAISPGLAGNNEQFF. The CDR3 DNA follows: TGTGCCATCAGTCCGGGACTAGCGGGAAATAATGAGCAGTTCTTC.

This clone was recorded once. The genes are TRBV20-1 and TRBJ2-1; D perhaps matches TRBD2 (6 bases). Germline loops: CDR1 DFQATT, CDR2 SNEGSKA (reference sequence). CDR3 length: 10 amino acids. The CDR3 sequence: CSGGYNEQFF. CDR3 sequence (DNA): TGCAGCGGGGGCTACAATGAGCAGTTCTTC.

This chain joins TRBV11-2 and TRBJ2-7; TRBD2 matches 9 bases. This CDR3 has 15 amino acids. The V gene end was trimmed by 1 base and the J gene end by 6 bases; junction bases not matched to a gene: 7. From germline, CDR1 is SGHAT and CDR2 FQNNGV. The CDR3 nucleotides read TGTGCCAGCAGCTTAGTGCCTAGCGGGATTTTCGAGCAGTACTTC. As protein: CASSLVPSGIFEQYF.

Written as DNA, the CDR3 is TGTGCCTGGAGTAGAAGGGGAGGAGAAAAACTGTTTTTT. It specifies CAWSRRGGEKLFF. The V call is TRBV30, the J call TRBJ1-4; possible D gene TRBD1, 5 bases. Trimming removed 2 bases from V and 8 bases from J, with 12 bases in between. Germline CDR1 reads GTSNPN; CDR2 reads SVGIG (reference sequence). The CDR3 loop spans 13 amino acids.

The rearrangement links TRBV4-1 to TRBJ2-3; TRBD1 or TRBD2 may be the D gene (5 bases each). CDR1 MGHRA and CDR2 YSYEKL come from the germline V gene. This CDR3 has 13 residues. Trimming pared 0 bases from V and 10 bases from J, leaving 11 bases between. This chain's CDR3 is CASSQDWGSAQYF. Here the CDR3 DNA reads TGCGCCAGCAGCCAAGATTGGGGGAGTGCGCAGTATTTT.

The V and J genes are TRBV19 and TRBJ1-2; the D gene is possibly TRBD1 (5 bases). CDR1 is LNHDA, CDR2 SQIVND, per germline (reference sequence). There are 12 residues in the CDR3. V shed 8 bases and J shed 3 bases, with 10 bases lying between them. CDR3 protein: CASSDSDYGYTF. CDR3 DNA: TGTGCCAGTTCTGACAGCGACTATGGCTACACCTTC.

The chain employs TRBV5-6 and TRBJ1-2; D may be TRBD1 (5 bases). The CDR3 spans 14 residues. The germline CDR1 and CDR2 sequences are SGHDT and YYEEEE. V lost 0 bases and J lost 6, with 12 bases in between. The CDR3 reads CASSLVQGSDGYTF. The CDR3 coding sequence is TGTGCCAGCAGCTTGGTGCAGGGCAGCGATGGCTACACCTTC.

This chain joins TRBV7-9 and TRBJ2-1, with D maybe TRBD2 (5 bases). V lost 7 bases, J lost 0 bases, and 13 bases lay in between. Germline V gene sequence: CDR1 SEHNR, CDR2 FQNEAQ (reference sequence). The CDR3 covers 15 residues. CDR3 protein: CASIPKGLSYNEQFF. Here the CDR3 DNA reads TGTGCCAGCATCCCGAAAGGACTCTCCTACAATGAGCAGTTCTTC.

The J gene is TRBJ1-2, the V gene TRBV10-3, with D possibly being TRBD1 (5 bases). This CDR3 is built from 13 residues. Looked up from germline, CDR1 is ENHRY and CDR2 is SYGVKD. Trimming shortened V by 2 bases and J by 8 bases, and 12 bases separated the two germline ends. CDR3 nucleotide sequence: TGTGCCATCAGTGAGGGCAGGGAGTCGGGCTACACCTTC. This codes for CAISEGRESGYTF.

This clone has just a few counts. The gene calls are TRBV2 and TRBJ1-4; D may be TRBD1 (6 bases). Germline CDR1 SNHLY, CDR2 FYNNEI. This CDR3 has 15 residues. V was cut by 5 bases and J by 0 bases, with 10 bases left in between. DNA for the CDR3: TGTGCCAGCAGTAAGGGGGAAGCAACTAATGAAAAACTGTTTTTT. Protein sequence: CASSKGEATNEKLFF.

This chain links TRBV4-2 with TRBJ1-2; D may be TRBD1 (5 bases). From germline, CDR1 is LGHNA and CDR2 YNFKEQ. Between the trimmed V and J ends, which lost 4 bases and 4 bases, there was a span of 19 bases. The CDR3 has 16 amino acids. The CDR3 DNA sequence: TGTGCCAGCAGCCCCTCCCGGGACGGAGTATTCTATGGCTACACCTTC. Translated, it gives CASSPSRDGVFYGYTF.

The genes are TRBV19 and TRBJ1-3; D is ambiguous. Trimming removed 5 bases at V and 1 base at J, with 9 bases between. Germline V lookup: CDR1 LNHDA, CDR2 SQIVND (reference sequence). CDR3 size: 14 residues. The CDR3, as DNA: TGTGCCAGTAGTCCAAGTACATCTGGAAACACCATATATTTT. Amino acids: CASSPSTSGNTIYF.

The chain is built from TRBV5-4 and TRBJ1-4; 8 nucleotides agree with TRBD1. Per the germline V gene, CDR1 is SGHNT and CDR2 is YYREEE (reference sequence). The CDR3 spans 15 residues. After removal of 4 bases from V and 7 bases from J, the junction contained 9 bases not matched to a gene. Here the CDR3 reads CASSRPGQETEKLFF. In DNA, the CDR3 is TGTGCCAGCAGCCGCCCGGGACAGGAAACTGAAAAACTGTTTTTT.

The rearrangement links TRBV5-6 to TRBJ2-2; the match to TRBD2 covers 9 bases. The CDR3 spans 16 residues. Germline CDR1 SGHDT, CDR2 YYEEEE. V shed 0 bases, J shed 7 bases, and the junction held 7 bases outside the gene matches. CDR3 coding DNA: TGTGCCAGCAGCTTGGGGGTAGCGGGAGAAATCGGGGAGCTGTTTTTT. It yields the protein CASSLGVAGEIGELFF. The whole variable domain, remainder taken from reference TRBV5-6 and TRBJ2-2, is DAGVTQSPTHLIKTRGQQVTLRCSPKSGHDTVSWYQQALGQGPQFIFQYYEEEERQRGNFPDRFSGHQFPNYSSELNVNALLLGDSALYLCASSLGVAGEIGELFFGEGSRLTVL.

The CDR3 reads CASSPGGANIQYF. DNA of the CDR3: TGTGCCAGCTCCCCGGGCGGTGCAAACATTCAGTACTTC. The chain is built from TRBV18 and TRBJ2-4; the D is unclear. In germline, CDR1 is KGHSH, CDR2 LQKENI. The ends were cut back, 6 bases at V and 6 bases at J, with 12 bases in the middle. The CDR3 is 13 amino acids.

This chain links TRBV27 with TRBJ1-3, with unresolved D. V lost 8 bases to trimming and J lost 2 bases, with 10 bases between them. CDR3 length: 13 residues. Germline CDR1 and CDR2: MNHEY and SMNVEV (reference sequence). Here the CDR3 reads CASGPQAGNTIYF. Here the CDR3 DNA reads TGTGCCAGCGGGCCCCAGGCTGGAAACACCATATATTTT.

This clone was seen a single time. The V call is TRBV28, the J call TRBJ2-7, with TRBD2 as a possible D gene (6 bases). The CDR3 runs to 17 residues. The germline gives CDR1 MDHEN, CDR2 SYDVKM. Trimming stripped 5 bases from V and 4 bases from J, with 24 bases between. The CDR3 sequence is CASSPPRLEGVKYEQYF. In DNA form, the CDR3 reads TGTGCCAGCAGTCCACCCAGACTAGAGGGAGTAAAGTACGAGCAGTACTTC.